A selection of T cell receptor beta chains follows, all from one sample in a study of cytomegalovirus exposure and HLA in healthy donors. Sequencing used immunoSEQ multiplex PCR; TCRdb keeps in-frame clones, though not all of them. The data contain 85,000 to 120,000 clones, around 68% of them singletons. Sequencing was performed on PBMCs. Source of these receptors: a human donor in good health. Both conserved end residues are trimmed from each CDR3.

>TRBV27
ASSLRGGPTEAF
>TRBV6-5
ASSQGLADYNEQF
>TRBV6-6
ASSRPGVQETQY
>TRBV30
AWSVPRTGGPDTQY
>TRBV2
ASSTETVFSYT
>TRBV30
ACYSGNTIY
>TRBV28
ASSQTLPLQRELPDTQY
>TRBV5-6
ASSLVRNTEAF
>TRBV19
ASSLLAGAGELF
>TRBV6-1
ASSEVTAGNNEQF
>TRBV10-2
ASSIKAGITGELF
>TRBV2
ATTGPTGVGYT
>TRBV6-5
ASSYSLSNYEQY
>TRBV2
ASSVGTGRFTDTQY
>TRBV7-6
ASRAGIEETQY
>TRBV5-1
ASSLGDSAYNSPLH
>TRBV29-1
SVPRQGARDTQY
>TRBV5-6
ASSIGLRQETQY
>TRBV7-9
ASSMGQGGYEQY
>TRBV19
ASQSTGGVYEQY
>TRBV6-5
ALWTGCTDTQY
>TRBV4-1
ASSQVSLAGTGEQY
>TRBV6-1
ASSGQGSSTDTQY
>TRBV15
ATSRVPGLGTQY
>TRBV19
ASSKPGQSDYGYT
>TRBV6-1
ASSADLRQGSWPNEQF
>TRBV29-1
SVAGLAGRSYEQY
>TRBV6-1
ASSFGQGIPEQY
>TRBV6-5
ASSPRQVRSYEQY
>TRBV5-1
ASSLPLRDRDFTDTQY
>TRBV29-1
SGTGTGYRKT
>TRBV19
ASSIKLAGVYEQY
>TRBV19
ASSIDPAPRDRGLSSYNEQF
>TRBV6-5
ASSPAVAGFYGQY
>TRBV5-5
ASSLLQFANNEQF
>TRBV7-8
ASSLARETQY
>TRBV9
ASSARGLADETQY
>TRBV7-2
ASSPISNGINEQF
>TRBV7-6
ASSLGGRAVNEQF
>TRBV11-2
ASTGLAGAGWTGELF
>TRBV27
ASSAQGVPYEQY
>TRBV19
ASSIVQGIYNEQF
>TRBV4-2
ASSQEGGQGYNEQF
>TRBV18
ASSAPGQRTKNIQY
>TRBV29-1
SALLDSYNEQF
>TRBV27
ASSFYRGHTEAF
>TRBV18
ASSPPGGSGELF
>TRBV10-3
AIKAGGLYNEQF
>TRBV6-1
ASSEEGTGRYQPQH
>TRBV6-6
ASQREPPYNEQF
>TRBV13
ASSSRGSERESNTQY
>TRBV11-2
ASSLDRETQY
>TRBV2
ASSEGLGENTEAF
>TRBV18
ASSPRDGGTEAF
>TRBV11-2
ASSLAGTGPYEQY
>TRBV30
AWSVRGSSYNEQF
>TRBV30
AWKRMSSYNEQF
>TRBV10-3
AISWERTGGLF
>TRBV20-1
SATSNEQF